These 6 T cell receptor beta chains originate from one sample sequenced in a study of human T cells and chemical hapten exposure. From the RACE reads, TCRdb called clonotypes with MiXCR, one entry per CDR3 protein. The sample lists a few hundred thousand distinct CDR3 sequences, over 6% occurring once. Time point meaning: patch test 2, 6 weeks after DPC sensitization. The treatment was: therapeutic diphenylcyclopropenone sensitization with weekly scalp DPC. The specimen was whole blood, collected in connection with sensitization to the hapten diphenylcyclopropenone (DPC). These receptors originate from a woman between 18 and 29 years old with alopecia areata. Some clones in this sample may be carry-over from other donors' samples.

This chain uses TRBV6-6 with TRBJ2-1, with D possibly being TRBD1 (5 bases). The CDR3 is 13 residues long. Germline V gene data show CDR1 as MNHNY and CDR2 as SVGAGI (reference sequence). V lost 5 bases and J 9 bases, leaving 14 bases between the germline ends. The chain's CDR3 is CASSTNQGSEQFF. CDR3 DNA sequence: TGTGCCAGCAGTACCAACCAGGGATCTGAGCAGTTCTTC.

This clonotype was counted only a few times. The rearrangement joins TRBV5-1 to TRBJ1-5; D may be TRBD1 (6 bases). Trimming shortened V by 0 bases and J by 0 bases, and 13 bases separated the two germline ends. CDR3 length equals 17 residues. Germline V CDR1 and CDR2: SGHRS, YFSETQ. Here the CDR3 reads CASSLDGRGHSNQPQHF. In DNA, the CDR3 is TGCGCCAGCAGCTTGGACGGCAGGGGACATAGCAATCAGCCCCAGCATTTT.

This clonotype was counted ten times or more. The genes are TRBV12-3 or TRBV12-4 and TRBJ1-1; D not resolved. V was clipped by 8 bases and J by 3 bases, with 19 bases between them. The length of the CDR3 is 15 residues. CDR3 sequence (DNA): TGTGCCAGCTATAAAACCGCTGGATGGGACACTGAAGCTTTCTTT. The encoded protein is CASYKTAGWDTEAFF.

This clonotype was found many times. The chain uses TRBV20-1 and TRBJ1-5; D possibly corresponds to TRBD1 (6 bases). Trimming took off 5 bases at V and 4 bases at J, with 15 bases between the two ends. CDR1 DFQATT and CDR2 SNEGSKA come from the germline V gene (reference sequence). This CDR3 spans 14 amino acids. The DNA for the CDR3 is TGCAGTGCTTCCGGGACATGGCCTAATCAGCCCCAGCATTTT. This codes for CSASGTWPNQPQHF.

This clonotype has only a few counts. V usage is TRBV18 and J usage is TRBJ1-6; 10 bases fit TRBD1. J lost 5 bases, V lost 3 bases, and 1 base had no gene match. Germline V gene sequence: CDR1 KGHSH, CDR2 LQKENI. The CDR3 has 15 amino acids. This chain's CDR3 is CASSPGQGNNSPLHF. The DNA for the CDR3 is TGTGCCAGCTCACCGGGACAGGGGAATAATTCACCCCTCCACTTT.

This clonotype occurred a few times. The chain links TRBV2 to TRBJ1-5; 8 bases align to TRBD1. Germline CDR1 is SNHLY and CDR2 is FYNNEI. V gave up 4 bases and J gave up 4 bases; unmatched junction bases: 6. This CDR3 contains 15 residues. CDR3 coding DNA: TGTGCCAGCAGTGCCCGGACAGGGAGGAATCAGCCCCAGCATTTT. As protein: CASSARTGRNQPQHF.